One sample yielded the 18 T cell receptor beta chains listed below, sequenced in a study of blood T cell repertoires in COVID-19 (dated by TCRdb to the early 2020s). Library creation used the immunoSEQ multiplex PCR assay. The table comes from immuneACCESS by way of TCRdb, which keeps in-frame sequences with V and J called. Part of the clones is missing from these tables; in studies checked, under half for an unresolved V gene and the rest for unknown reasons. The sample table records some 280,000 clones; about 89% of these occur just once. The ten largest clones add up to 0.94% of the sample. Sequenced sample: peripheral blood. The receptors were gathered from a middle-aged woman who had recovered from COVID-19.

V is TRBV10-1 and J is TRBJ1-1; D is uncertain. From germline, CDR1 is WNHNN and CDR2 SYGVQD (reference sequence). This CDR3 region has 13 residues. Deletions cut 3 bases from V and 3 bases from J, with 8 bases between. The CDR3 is CASSDGSYTEAFF. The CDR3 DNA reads TGCGCCAGCAGTGATGGCAGTTACACTGAAGCTTTCTTT.

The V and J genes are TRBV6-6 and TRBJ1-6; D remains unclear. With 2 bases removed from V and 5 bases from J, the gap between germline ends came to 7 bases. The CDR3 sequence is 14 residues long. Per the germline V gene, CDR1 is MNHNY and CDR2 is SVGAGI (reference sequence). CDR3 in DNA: TGTGCCAGCAGTTACAGTGAGGATAATTCACCCCTCCACTTT. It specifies CASSYSEDNSPLHF.

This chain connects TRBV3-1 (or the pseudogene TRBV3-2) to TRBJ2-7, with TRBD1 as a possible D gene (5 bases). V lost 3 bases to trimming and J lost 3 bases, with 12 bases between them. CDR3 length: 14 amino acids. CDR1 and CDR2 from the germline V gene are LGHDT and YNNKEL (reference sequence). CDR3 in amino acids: CASSQKMGHYEQYF. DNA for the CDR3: TGTGCCAGCAGCCAGAAAATGGGGCACTACGAGCAGTACTTC.

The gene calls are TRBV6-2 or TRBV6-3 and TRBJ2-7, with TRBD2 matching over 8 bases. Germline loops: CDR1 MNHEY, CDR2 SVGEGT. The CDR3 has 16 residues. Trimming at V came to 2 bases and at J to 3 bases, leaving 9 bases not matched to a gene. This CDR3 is CASSYPKRELGYEQYF. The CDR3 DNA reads TGTGCCAGCAGTTACCCAAAGCGGGAGTTGGGCTACGAGCAGTACTTC.

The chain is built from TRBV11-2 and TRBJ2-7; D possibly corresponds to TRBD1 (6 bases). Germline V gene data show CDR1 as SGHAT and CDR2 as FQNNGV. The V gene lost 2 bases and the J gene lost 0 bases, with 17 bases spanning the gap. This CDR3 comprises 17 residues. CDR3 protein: CASSLLEGEIDSYEQYF. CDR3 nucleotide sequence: TGTGCCAGCAGCTTACTAGAGGGGGAGATAGACTCCTACGAGCAGTACTTC.

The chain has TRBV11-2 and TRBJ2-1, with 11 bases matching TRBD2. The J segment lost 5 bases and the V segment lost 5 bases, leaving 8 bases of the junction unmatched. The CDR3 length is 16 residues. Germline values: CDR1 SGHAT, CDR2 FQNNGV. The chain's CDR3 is CASSQSGLAVHNEQFF. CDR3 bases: TGTGCCAGCAGCCAATCGGGACTAGCGGTCCACAATGAGCAGTTCTTC.

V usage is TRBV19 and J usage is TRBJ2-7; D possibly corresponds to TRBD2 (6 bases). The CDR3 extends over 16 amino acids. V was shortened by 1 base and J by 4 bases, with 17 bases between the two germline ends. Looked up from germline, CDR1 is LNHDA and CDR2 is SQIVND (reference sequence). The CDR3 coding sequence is TGTGCCAGTAGTATAGCGGGAGTTCATGGAATGTACGAGCAGTACTTC. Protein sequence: CASSIAGVHGMYEQYF.

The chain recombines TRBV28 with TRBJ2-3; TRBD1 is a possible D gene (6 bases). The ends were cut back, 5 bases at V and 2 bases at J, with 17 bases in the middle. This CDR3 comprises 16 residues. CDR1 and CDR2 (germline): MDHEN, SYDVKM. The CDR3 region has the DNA TGTGCCAGCAGTACACTCCCGGACAGACCCACAGATACGCAGTATTTT. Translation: CASSTLPDRPTDTQYF.

The CDR3 DNA sequence: TGTGCCAGCAGCCAAGCCGAGGACAGCCCGGGCGGAGCTTTCTTT. Translating gives CASSQAEDSPGGAFF. This sequence joins TRBV4-2 and TRBJ1-1; the D gene is possibly TRBD1 (6 bases). Trimming cost V 1 base and J 10 bases, with 19 bases left between them. This CDR3 is built from 15 residues. Germline V CDR1 and CDR2: LGHNA, YNFKEQ.

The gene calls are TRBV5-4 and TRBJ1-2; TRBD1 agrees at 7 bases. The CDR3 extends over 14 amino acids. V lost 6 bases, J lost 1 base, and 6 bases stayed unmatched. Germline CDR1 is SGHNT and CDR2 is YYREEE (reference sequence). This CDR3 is CASTSRDSNYGYTF. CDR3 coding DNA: TGTGCCAGCACCTCCCGGGACAGTAACTATGGCTACACCTTC. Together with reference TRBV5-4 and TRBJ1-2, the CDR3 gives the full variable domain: ETGVTQSPTHLIKTRGQQVTLRCSSQSGHNTVSWYQQALGQGPQFIFQYYREEENGRGNFPPRFSGLQFPNYSSELNVNALELDDSALYLCASTSRDSNYGYTFGSGTRLTVV.

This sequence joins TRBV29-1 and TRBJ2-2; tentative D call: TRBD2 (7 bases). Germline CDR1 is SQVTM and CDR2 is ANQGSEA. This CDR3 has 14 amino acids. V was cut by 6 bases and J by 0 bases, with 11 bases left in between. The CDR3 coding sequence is TGCAGCGTGGGGGGGCGGACGAACACCGGGGAGCTGTTTTTT. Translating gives CSVGGRTNTGELFF.

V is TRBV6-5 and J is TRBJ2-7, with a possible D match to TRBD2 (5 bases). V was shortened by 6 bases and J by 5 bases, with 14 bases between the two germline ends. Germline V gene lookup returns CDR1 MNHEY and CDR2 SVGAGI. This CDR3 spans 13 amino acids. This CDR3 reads CASSRTGNNEQYF. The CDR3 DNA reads TGTGCCAGCAGCCGCACCGGGAACAACGAGCAGTACTTC.

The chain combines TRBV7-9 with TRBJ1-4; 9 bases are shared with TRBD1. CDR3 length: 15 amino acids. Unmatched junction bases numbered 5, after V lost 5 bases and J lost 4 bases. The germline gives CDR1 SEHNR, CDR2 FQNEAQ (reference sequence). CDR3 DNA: TGTGCCAGCAGCACCCGGGACAGGGATAATGAAAAACTGTTTTTT. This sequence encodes CASSTRDRDNEKLFF.

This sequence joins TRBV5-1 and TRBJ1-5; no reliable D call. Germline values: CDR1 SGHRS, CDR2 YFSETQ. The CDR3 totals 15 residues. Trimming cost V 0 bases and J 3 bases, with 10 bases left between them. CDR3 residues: CASSLGGMNNQPQHF. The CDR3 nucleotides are TGCGCCAGCAGCTTGGGAGGAATGAACAATCAGCCCCAGCATTTT.

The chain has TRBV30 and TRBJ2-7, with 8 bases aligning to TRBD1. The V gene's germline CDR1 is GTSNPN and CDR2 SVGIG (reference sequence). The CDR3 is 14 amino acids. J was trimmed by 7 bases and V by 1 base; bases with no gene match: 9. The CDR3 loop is CAWSESDRVREQYF. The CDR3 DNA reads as TGTGCCTGGAGTGAGTCGGACAGGGTTAGAGAGCAGTACTTC. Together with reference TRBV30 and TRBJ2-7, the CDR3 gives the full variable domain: SQTIHQWPATLVQPVGSPLSLECTVEGTSNPNLYWYRQAAGRGLQLLFYSVGIGQISSEVPQNLSASRPQDRQFILSSKKLLLSDSGFYLCAWSESDRVREQYFGPGTRLTVT.

This CDR3 is CATSSSSYEQYF. CDR3 DNA sequence: TGCGCCACCTCTTCTAGCTCCTACGAGCAGTACTTC. The V and J genes are TRBV10-2 and TRBJ2-7; D call uncertain. The CDR3 loop spans 12 amino acids. With 10 bases removed from V and 0 bases from J, the gap between germline ends came to 10 bases. CDR1 and CDR2 (germline): WSHSY, SAAADI.

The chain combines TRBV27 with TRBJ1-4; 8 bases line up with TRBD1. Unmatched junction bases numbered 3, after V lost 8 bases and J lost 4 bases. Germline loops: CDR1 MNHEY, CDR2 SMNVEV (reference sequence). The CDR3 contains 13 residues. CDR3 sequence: CASGTGFNEKLFF. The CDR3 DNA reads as TGTGCCAGCGGGACAGGATTTAATGAAAAACTGTTTTTT.

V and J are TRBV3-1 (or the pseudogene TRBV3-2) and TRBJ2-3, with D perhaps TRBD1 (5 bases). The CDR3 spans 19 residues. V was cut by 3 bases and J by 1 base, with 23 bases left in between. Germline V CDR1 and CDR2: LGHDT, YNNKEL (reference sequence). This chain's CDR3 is CASSQAKGVQGIGTDTQYF. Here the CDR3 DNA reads TGTGCCAGCAGCCAGGCCAAAGGGGTGCAGGGTATCGGCACAGATACGCAGTATTTT.